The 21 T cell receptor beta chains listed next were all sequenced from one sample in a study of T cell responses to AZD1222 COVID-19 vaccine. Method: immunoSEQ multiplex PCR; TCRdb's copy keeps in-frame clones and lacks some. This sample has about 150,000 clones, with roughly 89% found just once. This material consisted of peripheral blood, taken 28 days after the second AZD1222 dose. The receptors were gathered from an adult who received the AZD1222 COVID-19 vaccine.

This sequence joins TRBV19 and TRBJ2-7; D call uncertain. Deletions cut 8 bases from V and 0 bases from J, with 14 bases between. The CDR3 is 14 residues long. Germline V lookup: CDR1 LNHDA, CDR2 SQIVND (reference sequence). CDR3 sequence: CASQRSPSSYEQYF. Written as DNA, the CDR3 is TGTGCCAGTCAACGGAGCCCCAGCTCCTACGAGCAGTACTTC.

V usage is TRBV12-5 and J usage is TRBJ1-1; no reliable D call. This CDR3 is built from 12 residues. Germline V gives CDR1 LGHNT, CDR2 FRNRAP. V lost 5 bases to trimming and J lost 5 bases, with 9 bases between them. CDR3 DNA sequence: TGTGCTAGTGGTGCATACGGGACTGAAGCTTTCTTT. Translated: CASGAYGTEAFF.

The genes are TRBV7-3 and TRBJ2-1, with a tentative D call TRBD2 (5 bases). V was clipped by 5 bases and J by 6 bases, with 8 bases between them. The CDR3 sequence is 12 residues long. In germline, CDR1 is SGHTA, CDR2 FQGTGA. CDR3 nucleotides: TGTGCCAGCAGCCGCGGGCCCAATGAGCAGTTCTTC. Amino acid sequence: CASSRGPNEQFF.

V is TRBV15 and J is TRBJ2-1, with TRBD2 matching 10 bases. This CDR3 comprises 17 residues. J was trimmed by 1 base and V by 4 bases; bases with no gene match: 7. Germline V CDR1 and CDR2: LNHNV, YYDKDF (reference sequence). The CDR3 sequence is CATSTTRTSGSYNEQFF. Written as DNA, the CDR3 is TGTGCCACCAGCACAACCCGGACTAGCGGATCCTACAATGAGCAGTTCTTC.

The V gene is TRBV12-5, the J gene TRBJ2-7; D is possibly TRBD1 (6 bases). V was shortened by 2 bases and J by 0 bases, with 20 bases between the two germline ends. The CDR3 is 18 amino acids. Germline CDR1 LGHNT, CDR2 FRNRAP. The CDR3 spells CASGLILRFWDNSYEQYF. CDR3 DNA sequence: TGTGCTAGTGGTTTGATTCTTCGTTTTTGGGACAACTCCTACGAGCAGTACTTC.

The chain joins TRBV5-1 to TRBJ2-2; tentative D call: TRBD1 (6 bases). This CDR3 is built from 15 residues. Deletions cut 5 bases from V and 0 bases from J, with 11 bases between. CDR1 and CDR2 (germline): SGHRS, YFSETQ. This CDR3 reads CASRGGHTNTGELFF. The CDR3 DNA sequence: TGCGCCAGCAGAGGGGGACATACGAACACCGGGGAGCTGTTTTTT.

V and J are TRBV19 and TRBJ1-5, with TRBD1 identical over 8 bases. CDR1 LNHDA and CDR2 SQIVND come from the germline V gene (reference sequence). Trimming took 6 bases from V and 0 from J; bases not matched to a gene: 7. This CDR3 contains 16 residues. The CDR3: CASSPVDRASNQPQHF. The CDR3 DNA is TGTGCCAGTAGCCCTGTGGACAGGGCTAGCAATCAGCCCCAGCATTTT.

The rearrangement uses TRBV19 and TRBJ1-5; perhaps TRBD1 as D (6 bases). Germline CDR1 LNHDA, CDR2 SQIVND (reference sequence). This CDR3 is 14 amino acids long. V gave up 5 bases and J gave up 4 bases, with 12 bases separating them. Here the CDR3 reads CASSLQGENQPQHF. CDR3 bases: TGTGCCAGTAGTTTACAGGGTGAAAATCAGCCCCAGCATTTT. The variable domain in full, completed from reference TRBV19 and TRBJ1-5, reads DGGITQSPKYLFRKEGQNVTLSCEQNLNHDAMYWYRQDPGQGLRLIYYSQIVNDFQKGDIAEGYSVSREKKESFPLTVTSAQKNPTAFYLCASSLQGENQPQHFGDGTRLSIL.

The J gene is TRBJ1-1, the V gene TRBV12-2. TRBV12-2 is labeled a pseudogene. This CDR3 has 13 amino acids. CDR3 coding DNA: TGTGCAAGTCGCTTAGGAGGGACTAATGAAGCTTTCTTT. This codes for CASRLGGTNEAFF.

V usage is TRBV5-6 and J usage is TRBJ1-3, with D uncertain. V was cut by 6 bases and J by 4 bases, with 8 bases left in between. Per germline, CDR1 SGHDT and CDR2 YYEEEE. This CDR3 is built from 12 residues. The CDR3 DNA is TGTGCCAGCATCGGGAGGGGAAACACCATATATTTT. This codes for CASIGRGNTIYF.

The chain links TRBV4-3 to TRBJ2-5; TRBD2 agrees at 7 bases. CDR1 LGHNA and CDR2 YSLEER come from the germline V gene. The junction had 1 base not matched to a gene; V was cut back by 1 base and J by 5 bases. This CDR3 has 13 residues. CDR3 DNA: TGCGCCAGCAGCCAAGTGGGAGGGGAGACCCAGTACTTC. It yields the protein CASSQVGGETQYF.

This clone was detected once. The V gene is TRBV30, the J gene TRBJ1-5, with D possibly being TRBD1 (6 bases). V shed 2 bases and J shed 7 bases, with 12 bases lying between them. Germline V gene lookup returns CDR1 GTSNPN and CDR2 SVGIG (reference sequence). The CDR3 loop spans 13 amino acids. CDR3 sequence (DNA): TGTGCCTGGAGTCCCAGGGGCGACCAGCCCCAGCATTTT. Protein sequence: CAWSPRGDQPQHF. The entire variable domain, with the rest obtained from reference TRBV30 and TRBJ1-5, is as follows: SQTIHQWPATLVQPVGSPLSLECTVEGTSNPNLYWYRQAAGRGLQLLFYSVGIGQISSEVPQNLSASRPQDRQFILSSKKLLLSDSGFYLCAWSPRGDQPQHFGDGTRLSIL.

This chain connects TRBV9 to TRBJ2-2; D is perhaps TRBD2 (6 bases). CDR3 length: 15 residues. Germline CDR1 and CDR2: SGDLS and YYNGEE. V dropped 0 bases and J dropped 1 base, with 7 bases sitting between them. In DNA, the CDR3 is TGTGCCAGCAGCGTAGAGGGACTGAACACCGGGGAGCTGTTTTTT. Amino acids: CASSVEGLNTGELFF.

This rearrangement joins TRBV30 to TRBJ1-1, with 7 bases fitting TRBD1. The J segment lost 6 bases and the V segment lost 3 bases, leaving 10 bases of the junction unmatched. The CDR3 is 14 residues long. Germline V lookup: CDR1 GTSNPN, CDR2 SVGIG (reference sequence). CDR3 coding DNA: TGTGCCTGGAGGGCCGACAGGGTGCGCGCTGAAGCTTTCTTT. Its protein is CAWRADRVRAEAFF.

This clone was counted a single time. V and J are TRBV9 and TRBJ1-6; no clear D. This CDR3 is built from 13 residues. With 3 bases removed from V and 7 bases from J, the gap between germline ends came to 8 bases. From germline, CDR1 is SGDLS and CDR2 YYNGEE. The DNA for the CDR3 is TGTGCCAGCAGCGAAAACCAGAATTCACCCCTCCACTTT. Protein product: CASSENQNSPLHF.

CDR3 residues: CASSSSQWELFF. CDR3 sequence (DNA): TGTGCCAGCAGTAGTTCCCAGTGGGAGCTGTTTTTT. The rearrangement joins TRBV28 to TRBJ2-2; D unclear. Germline lookup yields CDR1 MDHEN and CDR2 SYDVKM. The ends were cut back, 5 bases at V and 9 bases at J, with 10 bases in the middle. The CDR3 is 12 amino acids.

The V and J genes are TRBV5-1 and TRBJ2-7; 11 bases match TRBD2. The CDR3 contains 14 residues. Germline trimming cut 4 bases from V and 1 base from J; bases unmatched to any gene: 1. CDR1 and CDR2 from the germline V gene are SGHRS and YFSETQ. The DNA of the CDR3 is TGCGCCAGCAGCCGACTAGCGGGGTCCTACGAGCAGTACTTC. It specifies CASSRLAGSYEQYF.

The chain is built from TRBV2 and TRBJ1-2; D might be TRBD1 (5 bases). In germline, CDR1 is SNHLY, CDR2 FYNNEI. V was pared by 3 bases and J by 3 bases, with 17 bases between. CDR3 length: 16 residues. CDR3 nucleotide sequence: TGTGCCAGCAGTGACTTTTGGGGGAGTTTGGACTATGGCTACACCTTC. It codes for CASSDFWGSLDYGYTF. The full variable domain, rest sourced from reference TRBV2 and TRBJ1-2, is EPEVTQTPSHQVTQMGQEVILRCVPISNHLYFYWYRQILGQKVEFLVSFYNNEISEKSEIFDDQFSVERPDGSNFTLKIRSTKLEDSAMYFCASSDFWGSLDYGYTFGSGTRLTVV.

This CDR3 is CASSYSGTGNTIYF. The CDR3 DNA sequence: TGTGCCAGCAGTTACTCGGGGACTGGAAACACCATATATTTT. The chain combines TRBV6-2 or TRBV6-3 with TRBJ1-3, with unresolved D. This CDR3 has 14 amino acids. Germline CDR1 and CDR2: MNHEY and SVGEGT. The ends were cut back, 0 bases at V and 2 bases at J, with 5 bases in the middle.

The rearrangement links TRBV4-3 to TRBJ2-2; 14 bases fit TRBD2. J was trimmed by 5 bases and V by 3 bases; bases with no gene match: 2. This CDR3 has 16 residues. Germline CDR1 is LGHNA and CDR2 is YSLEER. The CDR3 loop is CASSQGLAGVTGELFF. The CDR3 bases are TGCGCCAGCAGCCAGGGACTAGCGGGAGTTACCGGGGAGCTGTTTTTT.

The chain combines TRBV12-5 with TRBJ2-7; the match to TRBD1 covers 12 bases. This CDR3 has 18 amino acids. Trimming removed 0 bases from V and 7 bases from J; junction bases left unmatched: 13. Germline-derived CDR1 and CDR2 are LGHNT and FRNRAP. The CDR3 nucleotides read TGTGCTAGTGGTTTGGTAGGGGGCCCGGGACAGGGGGCGAGGGAGCAGTACTTC. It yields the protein CASGLVGGPGQGAREQYF.